The sequence of this T cell receptor beta chain was determined in a study of tumor-infiltrating lymphocytes in oesophageal squamous cell carcinoma. The CDR3 loop spans 15 amino acids. CDR1 is SGHTA and CDR2 is FQGNSA in the germline V gene. MiXCR, applied by TCRdb to the PCR reads, yields one record per CDR3 protein. The table includes fewer than 15,000 distinct CDR3 sequences, around half detected once. This sequence was found in a male donor with esophageal squamous cell carcinoma. The sequenced sample was esophageal tumor tissue. V usage is TRBV7-2 and J usage is TRBJ2-7; 11 bases map to TRBD2. The tail of the sequence fits TRBJ2-1 better, so the J call may be wrong. The CDR3 protein is CASSHRTSGSGEQFF. The CDR3 DNA is TGTGCCAGCAGCCACCGGACTAGCGGGTCGGGTGAGCAGTTCTTC.